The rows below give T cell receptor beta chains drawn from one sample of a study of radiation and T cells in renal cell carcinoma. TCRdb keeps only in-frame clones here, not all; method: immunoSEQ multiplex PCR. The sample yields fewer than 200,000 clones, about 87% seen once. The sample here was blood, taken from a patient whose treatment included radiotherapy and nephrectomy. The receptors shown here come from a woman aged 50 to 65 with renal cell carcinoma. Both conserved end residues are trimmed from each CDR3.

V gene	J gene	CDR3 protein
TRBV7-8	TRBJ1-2	ASSLEGLSGYT
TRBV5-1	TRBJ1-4	ASSRQLGDEKLF
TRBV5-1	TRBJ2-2	ASSNTGGSTGELF
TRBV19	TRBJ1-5	ASSMGTFNQPQH
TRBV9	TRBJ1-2	ASINQGRGYT
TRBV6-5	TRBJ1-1	ASRPAATGNTEAF
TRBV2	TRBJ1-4	ASSELSRGEKLF
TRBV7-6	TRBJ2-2	ASSLTNANTGELF
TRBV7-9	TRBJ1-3	ASSLVAYRGDGNTIY
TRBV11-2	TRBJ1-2	ASSSSSGVGYT
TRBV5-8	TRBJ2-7	ASSGDYRGKEQY
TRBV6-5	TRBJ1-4	ASSGTGGDEKLF
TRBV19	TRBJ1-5	ASSNRQGASNQPQH
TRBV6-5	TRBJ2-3	ASSPRVGTQY
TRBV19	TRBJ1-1	ASSIGRPLNTEAF
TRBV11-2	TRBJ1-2	ASSLGSSYGYT
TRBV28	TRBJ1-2	ASSWAAVGGGTPNYGYT
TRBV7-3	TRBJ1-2	ASSPIPGQGARGRGYT
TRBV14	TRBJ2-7	ASSQGGTGSYEQY
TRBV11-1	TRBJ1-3	ASSLSQSGNTIY
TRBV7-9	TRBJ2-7	ASTPRGQVYEQY
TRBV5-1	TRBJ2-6	ASSFTVSGANVLT
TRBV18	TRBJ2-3	ASSPQNTPEDTQY
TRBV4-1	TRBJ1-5	ASSVQVTQPQH
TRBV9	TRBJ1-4	ASSALTDNEKLF
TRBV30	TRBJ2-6	AWSSLNLGLAGSGANVLT
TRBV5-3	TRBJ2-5	ARSYQLWYQETQY
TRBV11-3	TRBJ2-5	ASSSGSGTQETQY
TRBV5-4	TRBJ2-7	ASSYTQGTYEQY
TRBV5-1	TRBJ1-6	ASSLGREESPLH
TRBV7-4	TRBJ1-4	ASSSPGTHNEKLF
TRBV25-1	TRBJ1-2	ASRSQGSGYT
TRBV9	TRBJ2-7	ASSVDFAGPTYEQY
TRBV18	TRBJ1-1	ASSTTGGNTEAF
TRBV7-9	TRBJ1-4	ASSPPGVGNEKLF
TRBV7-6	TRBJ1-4	ASSLTAAATNEKLF
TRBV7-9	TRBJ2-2	ASRLLGLVGGELF
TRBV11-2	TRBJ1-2	ASSLAGYGYT
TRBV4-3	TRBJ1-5	ASSQGRGDQPQH
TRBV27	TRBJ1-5	ASSSDRGGQPQH
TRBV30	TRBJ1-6	AWIGAGWNSPLH